Each of the 30 T cell receptor beta chains below was sequenced from the same sample in a study of T-cell reconstitution after alpha-beta-depleted transplantation in children. Preparing the TCRbeta library involved the use of unique molecular identifiers. From the PCR reads, TCRdb called clonotypes with MiXCR, one entry per CDR3 protein. The sample contains hundreds of thousands of distinct CDR3 sequences, approximately 13% of which appear only once. The sample here was PBMCs, mostly from graft donor cells, taken 360 days after TCRalphabeta/CD19-depleted stem cell transplant. These receptors all come from a male patient younger than 18 who had a stem cell transplant for acute myeloid leukemia, so the T cells may come from the graft donor.

In this sample, this clonotype turned up a few times. CDR3 loop: CATSREPGKTSPTETQYF. Here the CDR3 DNA reads TGTGCCACCAGCAGAGAACCTGGAAAGACTAGCCCCACTGAGACCCAGTACTTC. The rearrangement links TRBV15 to TRBJ2-5, with 7 bases lining up with TRBD2. Germline lookup yields CDR1 LNHNV and CDR2 YYDKDF (reference sequence). There are 18 residues in the CDR3. The trim removed 0 bases at V and 5 bases at J, leaving 15 bases unmatched. Supplemented by reference TRBV15 and TRBJ2-5, the full variable domain reads DAMVIQNPRYQVTQFGKPVTLSCSQTLNHNVMYWYQQKSSQAPKLLFHYYDKDFNNEADTPDNFQSRRPNTSFCFLDIRSPGLGDTAMYLCATSREPGKTSPTETQYFGPGTRLLVL.

The table lists this clonotype with many counts. The chain is built from TRBV12-3 or TRBV12-4 and TRBJ1-2; no reliable D call. The CDR3 is 13 amino acids. The V end lost 4 bases, the J end lost 4 bases, and 10 bases lay between the germline ends. The CDR3 sequence: CASSWEPFYGYTF. CDR3 DNA: TGTGCCAGCAGTTGGGAACCCTTCTATGGCTACACCTTC.

The V and J genes are TRBV4-3 and TRBJ2-7; D may be TRBD2 (6 bases). The CDR3 loop spans 15 amino acids. V was clipped by 4 bases and J by 9 bases, with 22 bases between them. Germline V gene lookup returns CDR1 LGHNA and CDR2 YSLEER. The CDR3 loop is CASSPDPGLHDGQYF. CDR3 in DNA: TGCGCCAGCAGCCCAGACCCGGGACTTCATGACGGGCAGTACTTC.

This clonotype was counted many times. V gene TRBV5-5 combines with J gene TRBJ2-7; either TRBD1 or TRBD2 may supply D (5 bases each). There are 14 residues in the CDR3. Germline assignment: CDR1 SGHKS and CDR2 YYEKEE (reference sequence). The ends were cut back, 0 bases at V and 4 bases at J, with 11 bases in the middle. CDR3 bases: TGTGCCAGCAGCTTGGGGGGGATCCCTTACGAGCAGTACTTC. It encodes CASSLGGIPYEQYF.

The CDR3 region has the DNA TGTGCCAGCGGCCCCCGGTTGAGCTGCTACAATGAGCAGTTCTTC. Translating gives CASGPRLSCYNEQFF. The V gene is TRBV7-1, the J gene TRBJ2-1; no clear D gene. TRBV7-1 is treated as an ORF (open reading frame) with a function not yet certain. The CDR3 is made up of 15 amino acids. V was cut by 8 bases and J by 3 bases, with 17 bases left in between.

This clonotype was detected only a few times. The V and J genes are TRBV28 and TRBJ2-1; D gene uncertain. Germline V gene data show CDR1 as MDHEN and CDR2 as SYDVKM. V lost 5 bases and J 9 bases, leaving 17 bases between the germline ends. CDR3 length: 14 residues. The CDR3 DNA reads as TGTGCCAGCAGTCCCCGGCCCGACGTTGGTGAGCAGTTCTTC. It is translated as CASSPRPDVGEQFF. The full variable domain, completed using reference TRBV28 and TRBJ2-1, is DVKVTQSSRYLVKRTGEKVFLECVQDMDHENMFWYRQDPGLGLRLIYFSYDVKMKEKGDIPEGYSVSREKKERFSLILESASTNQTSMYLCASSPRPDVGEQFFGPGTRLTVL.

The rearrangement links TRBV15 to TRBJ2-7, with D perhaps matching TRBD2 (6 bases). With 5 bases removed from V and 3 bases from J, the gap between germline ends came to 14 bases. Germline CDR1 and CDR2: LNHNV and YYDKDF (reference sequence). The CDR3 length is 14 residues. CDR3 sequence reads: CATSYYPGVYEQYF. In DNA, the CDR3 is TGTGCCACCAGCTATTATCCGGGAGTCTACGAGCAGTACTTC.

The table lists this clonotype with many counts. The V gene is TRBV5-1, the J gene TRBJ2-3; D may match TRBD1 or TRBD2 (5 bases each). CDR1 and CDR2 (germline): SGHRS, YFSETQ. The V end was cut by 4 bases, the J end by 4 bases, with 13 bases between. This CDR3 comprises 14 residues. The DNA for the CDR3 is TGCGCCAGCAGCCCTACGGGGCAGGCAGATACGCAGTATTTT. Translated: CASSPTGQADTQYF.

This clonotype was observed many times. J is TRBJ1-5 and V is TRBV4-3; possibly TRBD1 for D (6 bases). The CDR3 runs 13 residues. Germline V gene sequence: CDR1 LGHNA, CDR2 YSLEER. Trimming pared 5 bases from V and 4 bases from J, leaving 9 bases between. Written as DNA, the CDR3 is TGCGCCAGCAGCAATACAGGGAATCAGCCCCAGCATTTT. Translation gives CASSNTGNQPQHF.

This clonotype was seen a few times. The chain has TRBV6-2 or TRBV6-3 and TRBJ2-7; no clear D. V was trimmed by 5 bases and J by 0 bases, leaving 8 bases between them. Per the germline V gene, CDR1 is MNHEY and CDR2 is SVGEGT. The CDR3 has 13 amino acids. The CDR3 loop reads CASSHLFSYEQYF. Written as DNA, the CDR3 is TGTGCCAGCAGTCACCTTTTCTCCTACGAGCAGTACTTC.

This clonotype was seen more than once but under ten times. The rearrangement uses TRBV11-2 and TRBJ2-1, with 7 bases aligning to TRBD2. CDR1 SGHAT and CDR2 FQNNGV come from the germline V gene. The CDR3 is 16 residues long. V lost 8 bases to trimming and J lost 5 bases; unmatched junction nucleotides: 15. CDR3 in DNA: TGTGCCAGCGTCCCCCCGAGTACCGGGAGGAACAATGAGCAGTTCTTC. Protein product: CASVPPSTGRNNEQFF.

The chain has TRBV6-5 and TRBJ2-1, with a tentative D call TRBD2 (7 bases). This CDR3 contains 14 residues. Germline assignment: CDR1 MNHEY and CDR2 SVGAGI. Trimming pared 0 bases from V and 10 bases from J, leaving 13 bases between. Here the CDR3 reads CASSYSLQGGEQFF. The CDR3 DNA sequence: TGTGCCAGCAGTTACTCGTTACAGGGAGGGGAGCAGTTCTTC.

This clonotype came up a few times. The gene calls are TRBV28 and TRBJ2-1; weak D call: TRBD2 (7 bases). V was trimmed by 5 bases and J by 5 bases, leaving 16 bases between them. Per germline, CDR1 MDHEN and CDR2 SYDVKM. CDR3 length equals 15 residues. CDR3 sequence (DNA): TGTGCCAGCAGTCCGCCGGGGGGCCCCCACAATGAGCAGTTCTTC. Translation: CASSPPGGPHNEQFF.

The CDR3 protein is CASSLPRAGKTNTGELFF. The CDR3 DNA sequence: TGCGCCAGCAGCTTGCCGCGAGCGGGGAAAACGAACACCGGGGAGCTGTTTTTT. The V gene is TRBV5-1, the J gene TRBJ2-2; 7 nucleotides line up with TRBD2. Germline loops: CDR1 SGHRS, CDR2 YFSETQ. The CDR3 covers 18 residues. J gave up 0 bases and V 1 base, and 9 bases lay outside the gene matches.

V usage is TRBV18 and J usage is TRBJ2-7, with D uncertain. The CDR3 spans 16 residues. Germline CDR1 and CDR2: KGHSH and LQKENI. Trimming took 2 bases from V and 4 from J, leaving 18 bases between them. This CDR3 is CASSPLAGQSVYEQYF. The CDR3 nucleotides are TGTGCCAGCTCACCATTGGCCGGTCAGAGTGTTTACGAGCAGTACTTC.

Ten or more counts support this clonotype. This chain uses TRBV29-1 with TRBJ2-5; TRBD2 matches at 8 bases. The CDR3 covers 13 residues. Unmatched junction bases numbered 8, after V lost 6 bases and J lost 5 bases. Germline values: CDR1 SQVTM, CDR2 ANQGSEA. CDR3 protein: CSVERESGETQYF. In DNA form, the CDR3 reads TGCAGCGTCGAGCGGGAGTCGGGTGAGACCCAGTACTTC.

The rearrangement links TRBV29-1 to TRBJ2-5; D tentatively fits TRBD1 or TRBD2 (6 bases each). The CDR3 extends over 14 amino acids. Per the germline V gene, CDR1 is SQVTM and CDR2 is ANQGSEA. Trimming cost V 4 bases and J 4 bases, with 16 bases left between them. CDR3 sequence reads: CSVVGLWGAETQYF. CDR3 nucleotides: TGCAGCGTTGTGGGGTTATGGGGGGCAGAGACCCAGTACTTC.

This clonotype was counted only a few times. The rearrangement joins TRBV6-1 to TRBJ1-1; D gene uncertain. Germline loops: CDR1 MNHNS, CDR2 SASEGT. The length of the CDR3 is 14 residues. The V end was cut by 5 bases, the J end by 1 base, with 11 bases between. The CDR3 sequence: CASSPGEGNTEAFF. The CDR3 coding sequence is TGTGCCAGCAGTCCCGGGGAGGGGAACACTGAAGCTTTCTTT.

This clonotype has at least ten counts. The chain is built from TRBV20-1 and TRBJ2-7; 10 bases fit TRBD2. The CDR3 covers 13 residues. Germline-derived CDR1 and CDR2 are DFQATT and SNEGSKA (reference sequence). CDR3 coding DNA: TGCAGCGGGCTAGCGGGAGAGGTATACGAGCAGTACTTC. It codes for CSGLAGEVYEQYF.

The table lists this clonotype with many counts. The chain uses TRBV29-1 and TRBJ2-3, with TRBD1 as a possible D gene (5 bases). Trimming stripped 7 bases from V and 6 bases from J, with 8 bases between. Germline values: CDR1 SQVTM, CDR2 ANQGSEA. This CDR3 is 10 amino acids long. In nucleotides, the CDR3 is TGCAGCGGGGGCTTGGATACGCAGTATTTT. The encoded protein is CSGGLDTQYF.

This clonotype has just a few counts. The DNA of the CDR3 is TGCAGCGTTGTGAGGGGCAACTACGAGCAGTACTTC. Protein sequence: CSVVRGNYEQYF. The chain couples TRBV29-1 to TRBJ2-7, with D perhaps given as TRBD1 or TRBD2 (5 bases each). V lost 4 bases to trimming and J lost 3 bases, with 10 bases between them. The CDR3 has 12 amino acids. Germline V gene data show CDR1 as SQVTM and CDR2 as ANQGSEA.

This clonotype was seen a handful of times. The V call is TRBV6-5, the J call TRBJ2-7; D is tentatively TRBD1 or TRBD2 (5 bases each). This CDR3 region has 16 residues. V shed 6 bases and J shed 0 bases, with 18 bases lying between them. CDR1 MNHEY and CDR2 SVGAGI come from the germline V gene. The CDR3 sequence is CASSLLGEGSSYEQYF. CDR3 bases: TGTGCCAGCAGCTTACTGGGAGAGGGGAGCTCCTACGAGCAGTACTTC.

CDR3 region: CASSYGGTSGRMYWYEQFF. The CDR3, as DNA: TGTGCCAGCAGTTACGGCGGGACTAGCGGGAGAATGTATTGGTATGAGCAGTTCTTC. This sequence joins TRBV6-2 or TRBV6-3 and TRBJ2-1; TRBD2 agrees at 14 bases. The CDR3 runs 19 residues. Per the germline V gene, CDR1 is MNHEY and CDR2 is SVGEGT. V was clipped by 2 bases and J by 8 bases; unmatched bases: 14.

This clonotype was counted only a few times. The rearrangement uses TRBV29-1 and TRBJ2-7; D possibly corresponds to TRBD1 (6 bases). Germline V gene data show CDR1 as SQVTM and CDR2 as ANQGSEA. V dropped 6 bases and J dropped 0 bases, with 15 bases sitting between them. The CDR3 is 14 residues long. The CDR3 sequence is CSVEKTGISYEQYF. The CDR3, as DNA: TGCAGCGTGGAAAAAACAGGGATCTCCTACGAGCAGTACTTC.

In its sample, this clonotype was seen a few times. The chain recombines TRBV29-1 with TRBJ1-1, with a tentative D call TRBD1 (5 bases). V was trimmed by 0 bases and J by 2 bases, leaving 16 bases between them. Germline V CDR1 and CDR2: SQVTM, ANQGSEA. The CDR3 is 16 amino acids. The CDR3 loop is CSVEDRDGVANTEAFF. Written as DNA, the CDR3 is TGCAGCGTTGAAGACAGGGACGGCGTTGCAAACACTGAAGCTTTCTTT.

This chain connects TRBV7-2 to TRBJ2-5; D might be TRBD2 (5 bases). The CDR3 consists of 16 residues. The V and J ends lost 6 bases and 6 bases respectively, with 23 bases between them. In germline, CDR1 is SGHTA, CDR2 FQGNSA. This CDR3 is CASSFPTRGSLKTQYF. The CDR3 nucleotides are TGTGCCAGCAGTTTCCCCACTAGAGGGAGTCTAAAGACCCAGTACTTC.

The V call is TRBV12-3 or TRBV12-4, the J call TRBJ1-2; the D gene is possibly TRBD1 (5 bases). This CDR3 region has 14 residues. V lost 7 bases and J 8 bases, leaving 20 bases between the germline ends. The DNA for the CDR3 is TGTGCCAGCACCTATTCGGGACTTCCGGAGGGCTACACCTTC. Its protein is CASTYSGLPEGYTF.

This clonotype has just a few counts. This chain uses TRBV28 with TRBJ2-5; the match to TRBD1 covers 7 bases. CDR1 is MDHEN and CDR2 is SYDVKM in the germline V gene. After removal of 7 bases from V and 0 bases from J, the junction contained 5 bases not matched to a gene. The CDR3 consists of 14 residues. CDR3 nucleotide sequence: TGTGCCAGCAACACCGGGACAGACCAAGAGACCCAGTACTTC. Translating it yields CASNTGTDQETQYF.

The V gene is TRBV19, the J gene TRBJ2-3; D not certain. V was trimmed by 7 bases and J by 1 base, leaving 6 bases between them. Germline values: CDR1 LNHDA, CDR2 SQIVND (reference sequence). The CDR3 extends over 12 amino acids. CDR3 DNA sequence: TGTGCCAGTACTAGGGGCACAGATACGCAGTATTTT. This translates into CASTRGTDTQYF.

This clonotype occurred a few times. The chain joins TRBV4-3 to TRBJ2-1; 11 bases match TRBD2. Looked up from germline, CDR1 is LGHNA and CDR2 is YSLEER. There are 16 residues in the CDR3. V gave up 1 base and J gave up 7 bases; unmatched junction bases: 6. CDR3 loop: CASSQATSGSLNEQFF. CDR3 DNA sequence: TGCGCCAGCAGCCAAGCTACTAGCGGGAGTTTGAATGAGCAGTTCTTC.